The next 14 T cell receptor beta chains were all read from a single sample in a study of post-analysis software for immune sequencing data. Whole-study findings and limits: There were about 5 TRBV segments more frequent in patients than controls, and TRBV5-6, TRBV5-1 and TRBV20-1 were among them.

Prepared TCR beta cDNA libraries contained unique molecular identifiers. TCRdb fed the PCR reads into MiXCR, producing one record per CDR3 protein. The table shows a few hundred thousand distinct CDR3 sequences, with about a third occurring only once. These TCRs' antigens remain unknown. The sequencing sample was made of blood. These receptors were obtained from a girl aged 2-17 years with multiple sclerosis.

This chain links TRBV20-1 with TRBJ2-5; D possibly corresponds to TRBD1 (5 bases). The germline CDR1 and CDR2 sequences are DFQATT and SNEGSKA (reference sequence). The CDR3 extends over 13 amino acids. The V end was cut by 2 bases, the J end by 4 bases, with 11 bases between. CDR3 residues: CSARYRNLETQYF. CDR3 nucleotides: TGCAGTGCTAGATACAGGAACCTAGAGACCCAGTACTTC.

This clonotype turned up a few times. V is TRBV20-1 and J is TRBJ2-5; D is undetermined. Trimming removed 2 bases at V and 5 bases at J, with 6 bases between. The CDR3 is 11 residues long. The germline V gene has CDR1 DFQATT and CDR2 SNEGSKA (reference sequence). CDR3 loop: CSARLTETQYF. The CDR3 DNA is TGCAGTGCTAGACTCACGGAGACCCAGTACTTC.

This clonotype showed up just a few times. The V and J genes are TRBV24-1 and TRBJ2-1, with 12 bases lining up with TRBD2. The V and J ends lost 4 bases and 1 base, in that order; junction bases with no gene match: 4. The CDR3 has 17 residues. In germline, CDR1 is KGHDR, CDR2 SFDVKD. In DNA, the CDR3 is TGTGCCACCAGTGAGGCTAGCGGGGGGGGATCCTACAATGAGCAGTTCTTC. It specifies CATSEASGGGSYNEQFF.

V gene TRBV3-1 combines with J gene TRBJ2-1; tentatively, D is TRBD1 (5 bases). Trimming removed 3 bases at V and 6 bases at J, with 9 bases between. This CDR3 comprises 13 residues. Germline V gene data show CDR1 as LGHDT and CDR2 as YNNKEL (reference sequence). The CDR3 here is CASSQGPLNEQFF. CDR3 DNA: TGTGCCAGCAGCCAGGGGCCCCTCAATGAGCAGTTCTTC.

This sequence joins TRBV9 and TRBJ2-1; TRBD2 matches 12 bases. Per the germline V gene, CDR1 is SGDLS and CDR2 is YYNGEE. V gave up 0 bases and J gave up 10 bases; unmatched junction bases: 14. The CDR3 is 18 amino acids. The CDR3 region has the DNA TGTGCCAGCAGCGTAGGGCTTAGGGTACTAGCGGGGGGAAGCGAGCAGTTCTTC. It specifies CASSVGLRVLAGGSEQFF.

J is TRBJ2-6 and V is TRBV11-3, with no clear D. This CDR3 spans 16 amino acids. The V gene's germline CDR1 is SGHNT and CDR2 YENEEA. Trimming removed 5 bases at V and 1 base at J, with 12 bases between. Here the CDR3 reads CASSESTASGANVLTF. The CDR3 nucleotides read TGTGCCAGCAGCGAGTCAACGGCGTCTGGGGCCAACGTCCTGACTTTC.

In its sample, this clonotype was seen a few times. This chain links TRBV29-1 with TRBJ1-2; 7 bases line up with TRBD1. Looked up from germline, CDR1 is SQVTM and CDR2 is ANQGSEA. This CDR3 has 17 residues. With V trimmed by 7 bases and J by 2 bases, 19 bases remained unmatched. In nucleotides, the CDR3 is TGCAGCGCCGCAAACCCCCTAGGGAGGGGACAGAACTATGGCTACACCTTC. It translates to CSAANPLGRGQNYGYTF.

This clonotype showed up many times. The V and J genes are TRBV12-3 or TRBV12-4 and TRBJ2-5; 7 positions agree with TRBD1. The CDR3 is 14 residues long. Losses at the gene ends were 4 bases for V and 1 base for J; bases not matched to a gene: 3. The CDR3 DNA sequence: TGTGCCAGCAGTTCTACAGGGGTCCAAGAGACCCAGTACTTC. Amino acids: CASSSTGVQETQYF.

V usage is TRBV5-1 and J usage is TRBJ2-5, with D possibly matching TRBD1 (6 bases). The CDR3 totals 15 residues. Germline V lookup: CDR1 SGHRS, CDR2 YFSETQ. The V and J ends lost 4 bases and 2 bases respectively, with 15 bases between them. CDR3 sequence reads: CASSTYWTDQETQYF. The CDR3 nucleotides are TGCGCCAGCAGCACGTATTGGACAGATCAAGAGACCCAGTACTTC.

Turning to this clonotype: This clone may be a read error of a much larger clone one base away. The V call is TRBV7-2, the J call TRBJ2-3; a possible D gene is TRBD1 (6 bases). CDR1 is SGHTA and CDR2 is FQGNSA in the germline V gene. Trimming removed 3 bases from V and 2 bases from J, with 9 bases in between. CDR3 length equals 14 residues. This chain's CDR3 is CASSFGQNTDTQYF. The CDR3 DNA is TGTGCCAGCAGCTTTGGACAGAACACAGATACGCAGTATTTT.

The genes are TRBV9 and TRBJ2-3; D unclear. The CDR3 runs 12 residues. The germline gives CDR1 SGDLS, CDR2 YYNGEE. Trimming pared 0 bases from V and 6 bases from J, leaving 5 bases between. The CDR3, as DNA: TGTGCCAGCAGCGTAGACGGTGATACGCAGTATTTT. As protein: CASSVDGDTQYF. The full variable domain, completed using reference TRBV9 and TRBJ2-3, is DSGVTQTPKHLITATGQRVTLRCSPRSGDLSVYWYQQSLDQGLQFLIQYYNGEERAKGNILERFSAQQFPDLHSELNLSSLELGDSALYFCASSVDGDTQYFGPGTRLTVL.

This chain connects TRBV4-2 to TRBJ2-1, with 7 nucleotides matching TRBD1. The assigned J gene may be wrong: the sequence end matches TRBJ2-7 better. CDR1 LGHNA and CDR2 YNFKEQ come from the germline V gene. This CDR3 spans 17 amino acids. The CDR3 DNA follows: TGTGCCAGCAGCCAAGGGGACAGCGGTCCCTCCTACAATGAGCAGTACTTC. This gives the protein CASSQGDSGPSYNEQYF.

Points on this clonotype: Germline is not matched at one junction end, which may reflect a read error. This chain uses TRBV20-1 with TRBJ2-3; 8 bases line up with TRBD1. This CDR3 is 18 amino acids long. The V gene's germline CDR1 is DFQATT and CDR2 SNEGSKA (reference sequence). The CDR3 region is CSAKGQGPLVTSTGTQYF. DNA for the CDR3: TGCAGTGCTAAAGGACAGGGCCCACTAGTTACTAGCACAGGTACGCAGTATTTT.

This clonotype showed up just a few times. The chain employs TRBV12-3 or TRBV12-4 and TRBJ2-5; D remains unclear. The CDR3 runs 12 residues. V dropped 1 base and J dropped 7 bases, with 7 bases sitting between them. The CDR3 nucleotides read TGTGCCAGCAGTTTAGGGTACGGGACCCAGTACTTC. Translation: CASSLGYGTQYF.